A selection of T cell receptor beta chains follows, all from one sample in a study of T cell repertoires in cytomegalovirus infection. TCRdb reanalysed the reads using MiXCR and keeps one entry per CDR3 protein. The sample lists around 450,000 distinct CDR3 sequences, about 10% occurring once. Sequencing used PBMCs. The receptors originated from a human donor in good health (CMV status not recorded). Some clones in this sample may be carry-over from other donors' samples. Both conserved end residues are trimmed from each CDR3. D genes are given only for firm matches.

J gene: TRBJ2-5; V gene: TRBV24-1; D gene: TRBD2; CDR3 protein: ATSDGRGLTLQETQY
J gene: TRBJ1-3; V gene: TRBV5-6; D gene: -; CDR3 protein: ASSPQRRPSGNTIY
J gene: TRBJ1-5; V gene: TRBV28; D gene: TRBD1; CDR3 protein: ASSRTGVGNQPQH
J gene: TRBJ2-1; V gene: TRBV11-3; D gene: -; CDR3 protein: ASSLDRTEEQF
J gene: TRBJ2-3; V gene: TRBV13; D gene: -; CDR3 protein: ASSSTSRSTDTQY
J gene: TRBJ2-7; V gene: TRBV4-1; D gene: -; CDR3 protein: ASSQVRGQGGEQY
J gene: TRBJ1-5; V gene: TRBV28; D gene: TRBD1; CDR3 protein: ASSSGQGGAQPQH
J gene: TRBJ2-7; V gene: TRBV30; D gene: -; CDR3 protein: AWTSGRSSYEQY
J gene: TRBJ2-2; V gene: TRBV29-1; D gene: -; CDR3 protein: SAGTFTGELF
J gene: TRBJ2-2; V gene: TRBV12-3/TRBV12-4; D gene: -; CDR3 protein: ASRRISDTGELF
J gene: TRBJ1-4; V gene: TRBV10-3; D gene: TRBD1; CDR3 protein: AISGPGTGGSEKLF
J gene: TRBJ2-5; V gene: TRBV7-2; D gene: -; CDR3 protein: ASSLDKEETQY
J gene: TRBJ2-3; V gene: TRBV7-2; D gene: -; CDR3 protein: ASSPTPHLIDTQY
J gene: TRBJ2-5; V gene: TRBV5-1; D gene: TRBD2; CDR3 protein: ASSLKNGGAGETQY
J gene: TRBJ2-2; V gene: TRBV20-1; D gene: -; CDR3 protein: SASDSYLGTGELF
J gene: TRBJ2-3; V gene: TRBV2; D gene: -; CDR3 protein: ASSANQAVTDTQY
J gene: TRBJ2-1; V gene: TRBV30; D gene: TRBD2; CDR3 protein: AWSLWEREGFNEQF
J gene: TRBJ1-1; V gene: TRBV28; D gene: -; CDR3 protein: ASSPLSRMNTEAF
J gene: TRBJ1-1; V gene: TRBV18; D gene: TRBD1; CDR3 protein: ASSPGQGLYMNTEAF
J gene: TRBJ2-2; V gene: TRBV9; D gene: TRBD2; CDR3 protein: ASSAELGRATGELF
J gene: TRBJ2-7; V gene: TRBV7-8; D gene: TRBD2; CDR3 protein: ASGSLAGPSYEQY
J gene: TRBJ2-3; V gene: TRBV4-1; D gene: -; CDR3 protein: ASSQRGDTQY
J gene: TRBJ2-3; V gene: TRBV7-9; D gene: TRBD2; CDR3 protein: ASSGRTSGSRADTQY
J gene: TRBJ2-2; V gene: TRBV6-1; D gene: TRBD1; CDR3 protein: ASSGQGPGELF
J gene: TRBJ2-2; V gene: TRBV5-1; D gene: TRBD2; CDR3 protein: ASRLESGRAYPGELF
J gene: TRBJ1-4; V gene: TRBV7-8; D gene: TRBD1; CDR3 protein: ASSSGSGTVNEKLF
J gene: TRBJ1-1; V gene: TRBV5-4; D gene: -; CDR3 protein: ASSLAGTAGVNTEAF
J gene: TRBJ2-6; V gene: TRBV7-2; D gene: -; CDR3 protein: ASSPRQGGNVLT